These 15 T cell receptor beta chains originate from one sample sequenced in a study of T cell responses to AZD1222 COVID-19 vaccine (dated by TCRdb to the early 2020s). The time point tag for this specimen amounts to: baseline before first vaccination. Receptor libraries were prepared by the immunoSEQ multiplex PCR assay. TCRdb took over this immuneACCESS table, retaining in-frame rearrangements with V and J assigned. Such tables are incomplete; in checked studies, under half of the missing clones stem from an unresolved V gene, and the remainder is unexplained. For this sample the table gives around 140,000 clones, of which 85% to 95% were detected only once. 7.5% to 9.5% of the sample is in the top ten clones. Sample: peripheral blood, taken on day 0 of AZD1222 vaccination. These receptors were taken from an adult in good health.

V is TRBV9 and J is TRBJ2-1; 11 bases map to TRBD1. Germline V gene sequence: CDR1 SGDLS, CDR2 YYNGEE. After removal of 6 bases from V and 4 bases from J, the junction contained 3 bases not matched to a gene. CDR3 size: 14 residues. The CDR3 nucleotides read TGTGCCAGCACCGGACAGGGGGCTTACAATGAGCAGTTCTTC. Its translation is CASTGQGAYNEQFF.

A word on this clone: This CDR3 is also generated by other DNA sequences in the sample. This chain connects TRBV5-4 to TRBJ1-2; TRBD1 aligns across 8 bases. The CDR3 is 15 residues long. Looked up from germline, CDR1 is SGHNT and CDR2 is YYREEE (reference sequence). The V and J ends lost 4 bases and 5 bases, in that order; junction bases with no gene match: 10. The CDR3 loop reads CASSSSGGYGYGYTF. The CDR3 DNA is TGTGCCAGCAGCAGCTCAGGGGGCTACGGGTATGGCTACACCTTC.

A single count supports this clone. The chain is built from TRBV5-4 and TRBJ1-3; TRBD1 aligns across 9 bases. From germline, CDR1 is SGHNT and CDR2 YYREEE (reference sequence). Trimming at V came to 4 bases and at J to 4 bases, leaving 6 bases not matched to a gene. CDR3 length: 15 amino acids. The CDR3 reads CASSPTGGQGNTIYF. CDR3 DNA sequence: TGTGCCAGCAGCCCCACAGGGGGCCAAGGAAACACCATATATTTT.

This rearrangement joins TRBV7-8 to TRBJ1-2; D gene ambiguous. Germline V gene sequence: CDR1 SGHVS, CDR2 FQNEAQ. The CDR3 extends over 17 amino acids. V gave up 1 base and J gave up 1 base, with 16 bases separating them. In DNA, the CDR3 is TGTGCCAGCAGCTTAGGAGGGCCAACCCAACTTAACTATGGCTACACCTTC. As protein: CASSLGGPTQLNYGYTF.

This chain uses TRBV3-1 (or the pseudogene TRBV3-2) with TRBJ1-3, with no clear D. The V gene's germline CDR1 is LGHDT and CDR2 YNNKEL (reference sequence). V lost 3 bases, J lost 0 bases, and 3 bases lay in between. The CDR3 covers 13 residues. CDR3 residues: CASSHASGNTIYF. The CDR3 bases are TGTGCCAGCAGCCATGCCTCTGGAAACACCATATATTTT.

This clone was seen a single time. CDR3 in amino acids: CASSYLDEQYF. The CDR3 DNA follows: TGTGCCAGCAGTTACTTAGACGAGCAGTACTTC. The chain carries TRBV6-2 or TRBV6-3 and TRBJ2-7; D call uncertain. The germline V and J ends were trimmed by 1 base and 5 bases, with 3 bases remaining between them. The germline gives CDR1 MNHEY, CDR2 SVGEGT. The CDR3 consists of 11 residues.

This clone was seen just once. The rearrangement links TRBV25-1 to TRBJ1-2; TRBD1 matches at 8 bases. Trimming at V came to 5 bases and at J to 3 bases, leaving 5 bases not matched to a gene. Germline V gene lookup returns CDR1 MGHDK and CDR2 SYGVNS. The CDR3 runs 14 residues. The CDR3 loop is CASSPTGEDYGYTF. The DNA for the CDR3 is TGTGCCAGCAGTCCGACAGGGGAGGACTATGGCTACACCTTC.

The chain carries TRBV12-3 or TRBV12-4 and TRBJ1-6; weak D call: TRBD1 (5 bases). The CDR3 runs to 13 residues. Trimming took off 6 bases at V and 7 bases at J, with 10 bases between the two ends. CDR3 loop: CASRGARNSPLHF. In DNA, the CDR3 is TGTGCCAGCAGAGGGGCGAGGAATTCACCCCTCCACTTT.

This chain joins TRBV7-9 and TRBJ2-1; D not resolved. The germline gives CDR1 SEHNR, CDR2 FQNEAQ (reference sequence). V was trimmed by 6 bases and J by 0 bases, leaving 6 bases between them. The CDR3 runs to 13 residues. This chain's CDR3 is CASSSVSYNEQFF. Here the CDR3 DNA reads TGTGCCAGCAGTTCCGTCTCCTACAATGAGCAGTTCTTC. Looking up the rest from reference TRBV7-9 and TRBJ2-1 gives the full variable domain: DTGVSQNPRHKITKRGQNVTFRCDPISEHNRLYWYRQTLGQGPEFLTYFQNEAQLEKSRLLSDRFSAERPKGSFSTLEIQRTEQGDSAMYLCASSSVSYNEQFFGPGTRLTVL.

This chain connects TRBV5-1 to TRBJ1-4; tentative D call: TRBD1 (6 bases). V was shortened by 0 bases and J by 7 bases, with 13 bases between the two germline ends. The length of the CDR3 is 15 residues. The V gene's germline CDR1 is SGHRS and CDR2 YFSETQ. The chain's CDR3 is CASSLDLRGGEKLFF. In DNA form, the CDR3 reads TGCGCCAGCAGCTTGGATCTCAGGGGTGGTGAAAAACTGTTTTTT.

The chain combines TRBV7-9 with TRBJ2-7, with 7 positions matching TRBD1. The CDR3 loop spans 14 amino acids. The germline CDR1 and CDR2 sequences are SEHNR and FQNEAQ (reference sequence). Losses at the gene ends were 5 bases for V and 2 bases for J; bases not matched to a gene: 6. CDR3 loop: CASSPLGQTYEQYF. CDR3 DNA: TGTGCCAGCAGCCCCCTGGGACAGACCTACGAGCAGTACTTC.

This chain joins TRBV2 and TRBJ1-4; 9 nucleotides align to TRBD1. The CDR3 runs to 14 residues. The V and J ends lost 6 bases and 7 bases, in that order; junction bases with no gene match: 6. Per germline, CDR1 SNHLY and CDR2 FYNNEI. Here the CDR3 reads CASSATGGTEKLFF. The CDR3 DNA reads as TGTGCCAGCAGCGCTACAGGGGGCACTGAAAAACTGTTTTTT.

The chain carries TRBV24-1 and TRBJ2-2; D possibly matches TRBD1 or TRBD2 (5 bases each). This CDR3 comprises 13 residues. The V end was cut by 9 bases, the J end by 4 bases, with 11 bases between. CDR1 KGHDR and CDR2 SFDVKD come from the germline V gene. CDR3 in DNA: TGTGCCACCGGGGGAACGAGCACCGGGGAGCTGTTTTTT. Its protein is CATGGTSTGELFF.

The V and J genes are TRBV15 and TRBJ1-1; D gene ambiguous. The CDR3 runs to 13 residues. In germline, CDR1 is LNHNV, CDR2 YYDKDF (reference sequence). V was pared by 0 bases and J by 5 bases, with 7 bases between. This CDR3 reads CATSREKWTEAFF. CDR3 bases: TGTGCCACCAGCAGAGAAAAGTGGACTGAAGCTTTCTTT.

CDR3 loop: CASSLGLAAYNEQFF. DNA for the CDR3: TGTGCCAGCAGCCTGGGACTAGCGGCTTACAATGAGCAGTTCTTC. The rearrangement joins TRBV11-3 to TRBJ2-1; 11 nucleotides agree with TRBD2. The J segment lost 4 bases and the V segment lost 5 bases, leaving 4 bases of the junction unmatched. Germline loops: CDR1 SGHNT, CDR2 YENEEA. This CDR3 is 15 amino acids long. Supplemented by reference TRBV11-3 and TRBJ2-1, the full variable domain reads EAGVVQSPRYKIIEKKQPVAFWCNPISGHNTLYWYLQNLGQGPELLIRYENEEAVDDSQLPKDRFSAERLKGVDSTLKIQPAELGDSAVYLCASSLGLAAYNEQFFGPGTRLTVL.